This T cell receptor beta chain was profiled in a study of cytomegalovirus exposure and HLA in healthy donors. The V gene end was trimmed by 6 bases and the J gene end by 8 bases; junction bases not matched to a gene: 12. Germline V gene lookup returns CDR1 MNHEY and CDR2 SVGAGI. The CDR3 has 14 residues. 13 Jbeta primers and 60 Vbeta primers were used for the PCR. Measured with immunoSEQ multiplex PCR; TCRdb has only the in-frame clones, and not every one. The profile shows roughly 150,000 clones, approximately 9% of them singletons. This clone showed up just a few times. No antigen is known for it. The study, taken as a whole, reports: Rare TCR sequences dominated, though some public TCRs recurred in many donors. There were approximately 150 TCR beta chains listed as cytomegalovirus-associated. Within a later analysis, the majority of CMV-associated TCR beta chains appeared HLA-restricted. One cluster of highly shared sequence variants probably arose as a sequencing artifact.

This sequence was found in a male donor in good health and CMV-seronegative. Sample: PBMCs. V and J are TRBV6-5 and TRBJ1-2, with TRBD1 matching over 7 bases. CDR3 sequence (DNA): TGTGCCAGCAGCGAGTCTAACAGGGGATACGGCTACACCTTC. This translates into CASSESNRGYGYTF.